The 3 T cell receptor beta chains listed next were all sequenced from one sample in a study of OX40 agonist ivuxolimab in advanced cancers. Sequencing was performed with immunoSEQ multiplex PCR; in TCRdb, only in-frame clones are kept and a portion is missing. There are tens of thousands of clones in the sample; around 80% occur only once, and 6.5% to 8% lies in the top ten. This material consisted of CD4+ or CD8+ T cells sorted from blood, taken in a trial of the OX40 agonist ivuxolimab. These TCRs come from an adult with an advanced solid tumor such as melanoma, head and neck, liver or kidney cancer.

The chain couples TRBV5-1 to TRBJ2-3, with D tentatively TRBD1 (5 bases). Germline assignment: CDR1 SGHRS and CDR2 YFSETQ. This CDR3 has 14 amino acids. Deletions cut 0 bases from V and 5 bases from J, with 10 bases between. For the CDR3, the DNA is TGCGCCAGCAGCTTGGAGGGGATCAAAGATACGCAGTATTTT. As protein: CASSLEGIKDTQYF.

The chain is built from TRBV4-1 and TRBJ2-7; the D gene is possibly TRBD1 (6 bases). The CDR3 is 15 residues long. Germline V lookup: CDR1 MGHRA, CDR2 YSYEKL. Deletions cut 1 base from V and 3 bases from J, with 13 bases between. CDR3 sequence (DNA): TGCGCCAGCAGCCAAGTACCGGACAGCTACTACGAGCAGTACTTC. Its translation is CASSQVPDSYYEQYF.

This clone was counted a single time. This chain connects TRBV28 to TRBJ2-3; no firm D call. The CDR3 sequence is 15 residues long. Germline V gene lookup returns CDR1 MDHEN and CDR2 SYDVKM. Trimming pared 2 bases from V and 2 bases from J, leaving 11 bases between. The CDR3 reads CASSLRERPTDTQYF. CDR3 nucleotide sequence: TGTGCCAGCAGTTTAAGGGAAAGACCCACAGATACGCAGTATTTT.